The TCR beta chain described here comes from a study of human T cells and chemical hapten exposure. The time point: pre-sensitization, week 0. The treatment is: therapeutic diphenylcyclopropenone sensitization with weekly scalp DPC. Alopecia patients deemed DPC-suitable, aged 18 to 70, excluding pregnancy. The library tagged individual cDNA molecules with unique molecular identifiers. TCRdb called the RACE reads again in MiXCR, with one record for every CDR3 protein. The sample lists approximately 370,000 distinct CDR3 sequences; around 5% were seen once. Germline lookup yields CDR1 SGHAT and CDR2 FQNNGV. Trimming removed 6 bases from V and 3 bases from J, with 9 bases in between. CDR3 length: 13 residues. This clonotype was picked up many times.

Material: whole blood, obtained in connection with sensitization to the hapten diphenylcyclopropenone (DPC). The clonotype comes from a woman aged 18-29 years with alopecia areata. Some clones in this sample may be carry-over from other donors' samples. This chain joins TRBV11-2 and TRBJ2-1; D tentatively fits TRBD1 or TRBD2 (5 bases each). In DNA form, the CDR3 reads TGTGCCAGCAGTGGGACCCTCTACAATGAGCAGTTCTTC. It yields the protein CASSGTLYNEQFF.